This TCR beta chain stems from a study of Ad26.COV2.S vaccination and SARS-CoV-2 variants. Study information: Enrolled in COV1001, the donor was in the Ad26.COV2.S trial arm, which received the vaccine. Findings and caveats of the study: Reported findings describe substantial breadth in spike-specific CD8+ and CD4+ T cell responses following vaccination.

Assay: immunoSEQ multiplex PCR; the TCRdb copy retains only in-frame clones and omits some. The sample has more than 300,000 clones; 86% are singletons. A word on this clone: The antigen remains unidentified.

J lost 6 bases, V lost 5 bases, and 6 bases had no gene match. There are 13 residues in the CDR3. CDR1 and CDR2 (germline): MNHEY, SVGAGI. The treatment denotes: around 19 received Ad26.COV2.S at low or high dose, single or two shots; 5 received placebo; per-sample allocation not given. Samples came from day 63 after the first vaccine or placebo injection. V and J are TRBV6-5 and TRBJ1-2, with 7 bases aligning to TRBD1. The sequence was collected from a person aged 18-60 years who received the Ad26.COV2.S COVID-19 vaccine or a placebo. The sequencing here drew on peripheral blood, taken in a trial of Ad26.COV2.S vaccine versus placebo. The CDR3 here is CASSPRQGDGYTF. The CDR3 bases are TGTGCCAGCAGTCCCCGACAGGGAGATGGCTACACCTTC.